Sequencing of this T cell receptor beta chain was carried out in a study of blood T cell repertoires in COVID-19. Study-level background: Samples came from the United States, Italy and Spain, spanning acute and convalescent COVID-19.

The CDR3 length is 13 residues. The germline V gene has CDR1 MNHEY and CDR2 SVGEGT. Unmatched junction bases numbered 1, after V lost 2 bases and J lost 6 bases. TCRdb keeps only in-frame clones here, not all; method: immunoSEQ multiplex PCR. The data show hundreds of thousands of clones, 75% to 90% seen once. The sequencing input was PBMCs or T cells enriched from blood (not recorded which). The V gene is TRBV6-2 or TRBV6-3, the J gene TRBJ2-1; 7 bases are shared with TRBD2. The receptor was derived from a woman aged 25-40 years with acute COVID-19. The DNA of the CDR3 is TGTGCCAGCAGTTACCCGGGGGGCAATGAGCAGTTCTTC. Its translation: CASSYPGGNEQFF.